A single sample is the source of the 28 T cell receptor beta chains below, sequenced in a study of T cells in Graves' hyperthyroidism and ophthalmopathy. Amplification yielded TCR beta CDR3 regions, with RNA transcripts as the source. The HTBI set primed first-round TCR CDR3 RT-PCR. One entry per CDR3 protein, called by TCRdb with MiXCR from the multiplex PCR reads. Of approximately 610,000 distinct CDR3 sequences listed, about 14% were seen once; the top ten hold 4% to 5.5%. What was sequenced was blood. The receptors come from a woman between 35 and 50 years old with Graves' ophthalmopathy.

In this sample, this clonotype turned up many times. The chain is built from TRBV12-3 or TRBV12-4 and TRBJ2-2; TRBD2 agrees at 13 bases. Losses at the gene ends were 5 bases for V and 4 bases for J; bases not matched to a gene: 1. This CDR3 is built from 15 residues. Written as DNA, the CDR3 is TGTGCCAGCAGTACTAGCGGGAGGGCCACCGGGGAGCTGTTTTTT. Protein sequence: CASSTSGRATGELFF.

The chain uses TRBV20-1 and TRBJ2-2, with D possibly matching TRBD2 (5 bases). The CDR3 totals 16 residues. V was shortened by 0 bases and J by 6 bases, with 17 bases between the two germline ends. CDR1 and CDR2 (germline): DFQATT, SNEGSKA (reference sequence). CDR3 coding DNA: TGCAGTGCTAGAGATCCGGGGTGGGGAAGCGCCGGGGAGCTGTTTTTT. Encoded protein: CSARDPGWGSAGELFF.

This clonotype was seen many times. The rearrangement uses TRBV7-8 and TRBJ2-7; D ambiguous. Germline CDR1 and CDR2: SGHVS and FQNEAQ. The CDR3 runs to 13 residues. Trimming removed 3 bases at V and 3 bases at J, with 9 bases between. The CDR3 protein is CASSFGRIYEQYF. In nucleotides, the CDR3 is TGTGCCAGCAGCTTTGGGCGGATCTACGAGCAGTACTTC.

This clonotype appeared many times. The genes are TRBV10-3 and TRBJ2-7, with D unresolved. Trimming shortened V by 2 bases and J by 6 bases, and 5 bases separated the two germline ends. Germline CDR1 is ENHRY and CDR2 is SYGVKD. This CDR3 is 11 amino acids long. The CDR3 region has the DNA TGTGCCATCAGTGAGAGTACCGAGCAGTACTTC. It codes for CAISESTEQYF.

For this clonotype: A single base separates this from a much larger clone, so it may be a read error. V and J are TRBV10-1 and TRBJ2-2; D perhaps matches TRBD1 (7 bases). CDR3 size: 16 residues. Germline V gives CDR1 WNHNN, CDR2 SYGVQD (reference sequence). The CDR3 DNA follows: TGCGCCAGCAGTGAGTCGGGGGGACAGACCACCGGGGAGCTGGTTTTT. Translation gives CASSESGGQTTGELVF.

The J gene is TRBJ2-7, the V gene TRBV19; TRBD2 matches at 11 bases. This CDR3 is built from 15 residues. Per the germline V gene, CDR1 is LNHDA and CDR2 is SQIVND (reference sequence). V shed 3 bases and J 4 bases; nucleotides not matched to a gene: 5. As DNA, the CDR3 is TGTGCCAGTAGTATTGCACTAGCGGGAGAGTACGAGCAGTACTTC. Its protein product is CASSIALAGEYEQYF. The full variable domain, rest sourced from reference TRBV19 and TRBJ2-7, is DGGITQSPKYLFRKEGQNVTLSCEQNLNHDAMYWYRQDPGQGLRLIYYSQIVNDFQKGDIAEGYSVSREKKESFPLTVTSAQKNPTAFYLCASSIALAGEYEQYFGPGTRLTVT.

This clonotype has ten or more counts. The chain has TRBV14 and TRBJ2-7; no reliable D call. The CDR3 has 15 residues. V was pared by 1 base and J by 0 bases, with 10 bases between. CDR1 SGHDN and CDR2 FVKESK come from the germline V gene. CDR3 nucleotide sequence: TGTGCCAGCAGCCAAGTGCATGGCAGCTCCTACGAGCAGTACTTC. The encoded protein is CASSQVHGSSYEQYF.

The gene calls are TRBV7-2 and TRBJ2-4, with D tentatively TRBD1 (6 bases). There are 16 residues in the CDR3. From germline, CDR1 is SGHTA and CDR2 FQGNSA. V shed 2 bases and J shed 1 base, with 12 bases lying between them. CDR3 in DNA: TGTGCCAGCAGCTTACAGCCGCAGGGGGCCAAAAACATTCAGTACTTC. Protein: CASSLQPQGAKNIQYF.

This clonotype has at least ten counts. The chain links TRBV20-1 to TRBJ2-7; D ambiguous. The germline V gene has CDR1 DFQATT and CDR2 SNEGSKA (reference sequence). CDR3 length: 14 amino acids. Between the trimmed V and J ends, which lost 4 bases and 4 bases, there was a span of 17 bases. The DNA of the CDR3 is TGCAGTGCTACCAAGCCTCACGCCCCTTACGAGCAGTACTTC. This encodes CSATKPHAPYEQYF.

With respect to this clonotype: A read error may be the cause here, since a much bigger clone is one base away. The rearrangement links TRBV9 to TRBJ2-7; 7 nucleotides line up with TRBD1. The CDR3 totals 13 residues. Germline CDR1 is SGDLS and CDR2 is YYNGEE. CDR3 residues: CASSIDRVDEQHF. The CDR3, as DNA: TGTGCCAGCAGCATAGACAGGGTCGACGAGCAGCACTTC. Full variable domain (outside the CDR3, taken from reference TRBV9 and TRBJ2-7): DSGVTQTPKHLITATGQRVTLRCSPRSGDLSVYWYQQSLDQGLQFLIQYYNGEERAKGNILERFSAQQFPDLHSELNLSSLELGDSALYFCASSIDRVDEQHFGPGTRLTVT.

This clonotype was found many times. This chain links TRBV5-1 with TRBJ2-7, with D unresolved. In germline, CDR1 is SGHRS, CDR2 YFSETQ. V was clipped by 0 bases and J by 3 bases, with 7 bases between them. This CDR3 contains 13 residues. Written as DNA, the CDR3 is TGCGCCAGCAGCTTGGCCTTTAACTACGAGCAGTACTTC. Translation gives CASSLAFNYEQYF.

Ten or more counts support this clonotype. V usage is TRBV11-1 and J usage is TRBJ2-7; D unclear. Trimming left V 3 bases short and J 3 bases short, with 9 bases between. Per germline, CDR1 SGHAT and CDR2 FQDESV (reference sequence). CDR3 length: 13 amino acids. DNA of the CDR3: TGTGCCAGCAGCTTGGACGGAGTCTACGAGCAGTACTTC. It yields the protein CASSLDGVYEQYF. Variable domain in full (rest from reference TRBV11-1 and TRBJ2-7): EAEVAQSPRYKITEKSQAVAFWCDPISGHATLYWYRQILGQGPELLVQFQDESVVDDSQLPKDRFSAERLKGVDSTLKIQPAELGDSAMYLCASSLDGVYEQYFGPGTRLTVT.

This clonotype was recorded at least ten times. Here the CDR3 reads CASSLLIGLNTGELFF. The CDR3 DNA follows: TGTGCCAGCAGCCTCTTAATTGGTCTGAACACCGGGGAGCTGTTTTTT. V usage is TRBV2 and J usage is TRBJ2-2; D is unresolved. Germline-derived CDR1 and CDR2 are SNHLY and FYNNEI. The CDR3 consists of 16 residues. The V end lost 6 bases, the J end lost 1 base, and 15 bases lay between the germline ends.

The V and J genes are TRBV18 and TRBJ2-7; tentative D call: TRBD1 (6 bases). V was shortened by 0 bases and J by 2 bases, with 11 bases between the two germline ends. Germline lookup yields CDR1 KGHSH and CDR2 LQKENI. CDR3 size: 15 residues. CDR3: CASSPPQGRAYEQYF. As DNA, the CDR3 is TGTGCCAGCTCACCACCACAGGGTCGGGCCTACGAGCAGTACTTC. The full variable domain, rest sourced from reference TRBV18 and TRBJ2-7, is NAGVMQNPRHLVRRRGQEARLRCSPMKGHSHVYWYRQLPEEGLKFMVYLQKENIIDESGMPKERFSAEFPKEGPSILRIQQVVRGDSAAYFCASSPPQGRAYEQYFGPGTRLTVT.

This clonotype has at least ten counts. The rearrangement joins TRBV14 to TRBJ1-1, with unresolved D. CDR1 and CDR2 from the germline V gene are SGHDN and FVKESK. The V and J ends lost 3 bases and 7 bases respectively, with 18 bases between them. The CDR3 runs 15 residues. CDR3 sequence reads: CASSHQVLGNGEAFF. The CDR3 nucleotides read TGTGCCAGCAGCCACCAGGTGTTGGGCAACGGTGAAGCTTTCTTT. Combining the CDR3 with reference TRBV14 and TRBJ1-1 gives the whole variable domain EAGVTQFPSHSVIEKGQTVTLRCDPISGHDNLYWYRRVMGKEIKFLLHFVKESKQDESGMPNNRFLAERTGGTYSTLKVQPAELEDSGVYFCASSHQVLGNGEAFFGQGTRLTVV.

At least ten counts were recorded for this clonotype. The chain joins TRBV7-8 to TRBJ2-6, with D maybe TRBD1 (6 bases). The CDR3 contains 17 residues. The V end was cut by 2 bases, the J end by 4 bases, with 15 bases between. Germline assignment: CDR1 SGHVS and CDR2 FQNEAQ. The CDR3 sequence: CASSLQGFIGGANVLTF. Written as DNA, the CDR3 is TGTGCCAGCAGCTTACAGGGGTTTATCGGGGGGGCCAACGTCCTGACTTTC.

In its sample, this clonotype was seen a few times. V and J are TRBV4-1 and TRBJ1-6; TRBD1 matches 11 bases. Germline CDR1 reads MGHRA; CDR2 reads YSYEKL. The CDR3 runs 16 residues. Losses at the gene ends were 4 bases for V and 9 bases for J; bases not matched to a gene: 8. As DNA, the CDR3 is TGCGCCAGCAGCCGACTAGCCGGGACAGGGGGTTCACCCCTCCACTTT. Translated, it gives CASSRLAGTGGSPLHF.

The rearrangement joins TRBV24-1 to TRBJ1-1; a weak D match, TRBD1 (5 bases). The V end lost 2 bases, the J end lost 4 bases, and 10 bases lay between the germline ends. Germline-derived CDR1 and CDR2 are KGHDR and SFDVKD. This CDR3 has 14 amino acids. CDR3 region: CATSDSGYSTEAFF. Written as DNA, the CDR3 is TGTGCCACCAGTGATTCAGGGTACTCCACTGAAGCTTTCTTT.

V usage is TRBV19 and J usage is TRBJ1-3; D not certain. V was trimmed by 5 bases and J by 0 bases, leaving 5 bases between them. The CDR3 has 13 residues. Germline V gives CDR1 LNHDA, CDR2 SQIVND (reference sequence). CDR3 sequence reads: CASSFISGNTIYF. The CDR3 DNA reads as TGTGCCAGTAGTTTCATCTCTGGAAACACCATATATTTT.

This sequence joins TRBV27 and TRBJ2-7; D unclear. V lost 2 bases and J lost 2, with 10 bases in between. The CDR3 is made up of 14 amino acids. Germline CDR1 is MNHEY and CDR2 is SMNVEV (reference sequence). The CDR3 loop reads CASSLVAETYEQYF. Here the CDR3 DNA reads TGTGCCAGCAGTTTAGTTGCAGAAACCTACGAGCAGTACTTC.

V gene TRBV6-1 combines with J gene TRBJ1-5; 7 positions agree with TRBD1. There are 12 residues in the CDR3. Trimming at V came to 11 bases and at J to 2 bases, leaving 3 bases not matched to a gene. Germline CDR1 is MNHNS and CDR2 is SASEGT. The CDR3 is CAAQGGNQPQHF. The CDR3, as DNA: TGTGCCGCCCAGGGGGGCAATCAGCCCCAGCATTTT.

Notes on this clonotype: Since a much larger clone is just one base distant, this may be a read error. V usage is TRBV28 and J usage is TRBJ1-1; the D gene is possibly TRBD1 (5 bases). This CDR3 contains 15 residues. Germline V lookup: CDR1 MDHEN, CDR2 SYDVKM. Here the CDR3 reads CTSSSPGTGNWKAFF. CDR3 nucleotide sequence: TGTACCAGCAGTTCACCCGGGACCGGCAACTGGAAAGCTTTCTTT.

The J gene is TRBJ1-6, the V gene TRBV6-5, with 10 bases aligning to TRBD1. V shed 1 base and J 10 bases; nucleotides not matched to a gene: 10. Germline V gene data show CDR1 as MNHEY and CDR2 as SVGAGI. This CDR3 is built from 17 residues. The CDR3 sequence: CASSYWRQGAHGSPLHF. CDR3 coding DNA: TGTGCCAGCAGTTACTGGAGACAGGGGGCGCATGGATCACCCCTCCACTTT.

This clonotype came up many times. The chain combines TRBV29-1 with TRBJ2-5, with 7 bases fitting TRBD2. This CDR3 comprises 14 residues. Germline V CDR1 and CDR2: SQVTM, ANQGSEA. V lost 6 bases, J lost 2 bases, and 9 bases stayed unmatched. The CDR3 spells CSVDPRGGQETQYF. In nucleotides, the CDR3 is TGCAGCGTAGATCCTCGCGGGGGACAAGAGACCCAGTACTTC.

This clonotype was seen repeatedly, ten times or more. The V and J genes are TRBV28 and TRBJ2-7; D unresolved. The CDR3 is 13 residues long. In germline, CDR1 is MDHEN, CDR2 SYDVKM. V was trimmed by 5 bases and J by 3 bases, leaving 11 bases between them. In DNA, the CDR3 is TGTGCCAGCAGTCTCGAACATCACTACGAGCAGTACTTC. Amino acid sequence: CASSLEHHYEQYF.

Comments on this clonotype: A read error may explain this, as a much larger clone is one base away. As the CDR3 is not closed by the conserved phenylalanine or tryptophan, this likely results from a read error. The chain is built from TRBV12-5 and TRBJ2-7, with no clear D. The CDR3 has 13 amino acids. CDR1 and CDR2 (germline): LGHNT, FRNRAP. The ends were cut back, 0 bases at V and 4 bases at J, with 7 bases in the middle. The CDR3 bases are TGTGCTAGTGGTTTGGTACCGGTTTACGAGCAGTACCTC. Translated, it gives CASGLVPVYEQYL.

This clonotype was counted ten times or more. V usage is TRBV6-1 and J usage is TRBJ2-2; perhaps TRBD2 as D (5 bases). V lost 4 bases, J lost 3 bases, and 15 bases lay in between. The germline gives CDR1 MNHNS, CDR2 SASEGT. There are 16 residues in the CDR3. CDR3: CASSARVQSYTGELFF. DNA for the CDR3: TGTGCCAGCAGTGCGAGGGTACAGTCGTACACCGGGGAGCTGTTTTTT.

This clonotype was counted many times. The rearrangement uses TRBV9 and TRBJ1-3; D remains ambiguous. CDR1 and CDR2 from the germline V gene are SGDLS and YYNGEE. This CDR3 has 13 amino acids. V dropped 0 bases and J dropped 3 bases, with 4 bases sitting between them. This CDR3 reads CASSVDIGNTIYF. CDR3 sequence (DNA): TGTGCCAGCAGCGTAGATATTGGAAACACCATATATTTT.